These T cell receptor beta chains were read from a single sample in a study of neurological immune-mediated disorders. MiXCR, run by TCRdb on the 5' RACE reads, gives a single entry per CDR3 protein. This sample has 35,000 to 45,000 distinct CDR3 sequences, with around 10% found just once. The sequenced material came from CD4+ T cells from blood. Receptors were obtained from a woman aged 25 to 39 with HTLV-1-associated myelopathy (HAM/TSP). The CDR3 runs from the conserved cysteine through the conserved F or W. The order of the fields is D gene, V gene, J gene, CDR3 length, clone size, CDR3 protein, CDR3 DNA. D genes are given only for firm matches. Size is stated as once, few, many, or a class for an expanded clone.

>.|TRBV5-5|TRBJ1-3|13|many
CASSFSSGNTIYF
TGTGCCAGCAGCTTTAGCTCTGGAAACACCATATATTTT
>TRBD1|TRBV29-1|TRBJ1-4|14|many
CSVAETGVNEKLFF
TGCAGCGTTGCCGAAACAGGGGTTAACGAAAAACTGTTTTTT
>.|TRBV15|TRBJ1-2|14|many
CATSRDLTGRGYTF
TGTGCCACCAGCAGAGATCTGACCGGGCGTGGCTACACCTTC
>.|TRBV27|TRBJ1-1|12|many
CASSNRDKEAFF
TGTGCCAGCAGTAACCGGGACAAAGAAGCTTTCTTT
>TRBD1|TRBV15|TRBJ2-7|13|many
CATSRDYQGQENF
TGTGCCACCAGCAGGGATTATCAGGGACAGGAGAACTTC
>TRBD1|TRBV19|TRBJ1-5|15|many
CASSTRSTGYQPQHF
TGTGCCAGTAGTACGCGTTCGACAGGGTATCAGCCCCAGCATTTT
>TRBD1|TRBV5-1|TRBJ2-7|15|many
CASSLKGQSSYEQYF
TGCGCCAGCAGCTTGAAGGGACAGTCCTCCTACGAGCAGTACTTC
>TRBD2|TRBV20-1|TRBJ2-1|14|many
CSAGLGGAANEQFF
TGCAGTGCTGGCCTCGGGGGGGCGGCCAATGAGCAGTTCTTC
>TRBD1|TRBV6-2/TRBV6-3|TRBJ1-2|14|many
CASRTGQGVYGYTF
TGTGCCAGCAGAACGGGACAGGGAGTATATGGCTACACCTTC
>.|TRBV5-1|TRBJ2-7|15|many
CASSTPGTSHYEQYF
TGCGCCAGCAGCACTCCCGGGACCTCCCACTACGAGCAGTACTTC
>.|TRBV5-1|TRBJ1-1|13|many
CASSLSYNTEAFF
TGCGCCAGCAGCTTGTCGTATAACACTGAAGCTTTCTTT
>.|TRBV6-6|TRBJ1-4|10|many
CASSGEKLFF
TGTGCCAGCAGCGGTGAAAAACTGTTTTTT
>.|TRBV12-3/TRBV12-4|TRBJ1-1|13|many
CASSFGVHTEAFF
TGTGCCAGCAGTTTCGGAGTTCACACTGAAGCTTTCTTT
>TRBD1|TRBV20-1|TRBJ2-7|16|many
CSAKTKPGQGAYEQYF
TGCAGTGCCAAAACTAAACCGGGACAGGGGGCTTACGAGCAGTACTTC
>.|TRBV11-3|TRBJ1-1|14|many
CASSLGLRGAEAFF
TGTGCCAGCAGCTTGGGTCTAAGGGGCGCTGAAGCTTTCTTT
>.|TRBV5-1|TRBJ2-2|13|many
CASSLDITGELFF
TGCGCCAGCAGCTTGGATATCACCGGGGAGCTGTTTTTT
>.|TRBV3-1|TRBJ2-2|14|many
CASSQVASTGELFF
TGTGCCAGCAGCCAAGTTGCGTCGACCGGGGAGCTGTTTTTT
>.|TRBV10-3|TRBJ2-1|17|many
CAISATPGPSSYNEQFF
TGTGCCATCAGTGCGACCCCGGGACCAAGCTCCTACAATGAGCAGTTCTTC
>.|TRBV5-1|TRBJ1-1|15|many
CASSPRQRMNTEAFF
TGCGCCAGCAGCCCGAGACAGCGTATGAACACTGAAGCTTTCTTT
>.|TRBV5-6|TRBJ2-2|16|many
CASSPVLGWNTGELFF
TGTGCCAGCAGTCCCGTTCTCGGATGGAACACCGGGGAGCTGTTTTTT
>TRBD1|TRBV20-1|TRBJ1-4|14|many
CSASSGRGREKLFF
TGCAGTGCTTCCTCGGGCAGGGGGCGGGAAAAACTGTTTTTT
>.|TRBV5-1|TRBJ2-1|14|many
CASNSNTAGQEQFF
TGCGCCAGCAACTCGAACACGGCGGGGCAGGAGCAGTTCTTC
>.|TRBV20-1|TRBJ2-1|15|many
CSATTRRGSYNEQFF
TGCAGTGCTACTACCCGCAGGGGTTCCTACAATGAGCAGTTCTTC
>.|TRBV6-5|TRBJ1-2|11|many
CASSGNYGYTF
TGTGCCAGCAGTGGCAACTATGGCTACACCTTC
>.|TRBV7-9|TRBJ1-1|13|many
CASSLNRNTEAFF
TGTGCCAGCAGCTTAAACAGGAACACTGAAGCTTTCTTT
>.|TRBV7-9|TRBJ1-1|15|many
CASSRTQGWGTEAFF
TGTGCCAGCAGCAGGACACAGGGCTGGGGCACTGAAGCTTTCTTT
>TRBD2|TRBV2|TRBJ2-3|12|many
CASGGLAGGQYF
TGTGCCAGCGGAGGGCTAGCGGGGGGGCAGTATTTT
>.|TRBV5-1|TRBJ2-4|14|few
CASSLATSQNIQYF
TGCGCCAGCAGCTTGGCCACCAGTCAAAACATTCAGTACTTC